The sequence of this T cell receptor (beta chain) was determined in a study of Tregs in tolerant kidney transplant recipients. Study overall: CD4+CD25+CD127- cells came from approximately three-day belatacept mixed lymphocyte reactions, some with roughly five-day graft donor restimulation.

Concerning this clone: Its antigen is still unknown.

CDR1 and CDR2 (germline): MNHNS, SASEGT. The CDR3 covers 11 residues. Deletions cut 6 bases from V and 7 bases from J, with 9 bases between. Profiled with immunoSEQ multiplex PCR; TCRdb holds only in-frame clones, not every one. The sample contains approximately 19,000 clones, around 71% of which appear only once. The material sequenced was Tregs from blood cultured with allogeneic cells. The chain recombines TRBV6-1 with TRBJ2-5; the D gene could be TRBD1 or TRBD2 (5 bases each). The receptor comes from a human donor in good health. CDR3 sequence (DNA): TGTGCCAGCAGCAGGGAGACGACCCAGTACTTC. It translates to CASSRETTQYF.